This TCR beta chain is from a study of T-cell reconstitution after alpha-beta-depleted transplantation in children (dated by TCRdb to 2016 to 2018). With respect to the entire study: Using TCR repertoire profiling, the study quantitatively followed how T-cell immune reconstitution unfolded in children after TCRalphabeta/CD19-depleted allogeneic hematopoietic cell transplantation.

Summary of the overall study and its limitations: About two months after transplant, the apparently early recovery of alphabetaT-cell counts reportedly depended on just several hundred clones that had expanded rapidly and came from non-depleted graft cells. Over subsequent months, a decline in hyperexpanded clone frequencies was noted, and after one year, T-cell counts and TCRbeta diversity were mostly ascribed to newly produced T cells. In some patients, high TCRbeta diversity at day 60 was attributed to recipient T cells and intrathymic progenitors that had survived conditioning.

The CDR3 goes from the cysteine to the phenylalanine over 13 residues. Only the CDR3 DNA stays, 39 bases, in frame from base 1. From a lookup of the germline V gene, CDR1 and CDR2 are MDHEN and SYDVKM. Trimming accounts for 6 bases at V and 8 bases at J, while the number of junction bases matched to no gene is 9. Libraries were constructed by PCR. Sequencing took place on an Illumina HiSeq 2500. Molecular barcoding was employed in the preparation of TCR libraries, with unique molecular identifiers being used to normalize TCRbeta repertoire quantification. TCRdb applied fastp at Q25 and MiXCR to the public reads, then kept only in-frame beta chains. Identical CDR3 protein sequences are pooled into one entry, listed with their most common genes and DNA. The sample table records about 300,000 distinct CDR3 sequences; roughly a tenth of these occur just once. The ten most abundant clones make up approximately 7% of the sample.

At least ten counts were recorded for this clonotype. Its antigen is still unknown. No much larger clonotype is one base removed from it; base qualities were not supplied. Read against the paper, the sample's treatment or condition label means: allogeneic hematopoietic cell transplantation with graft depleted of TCRalphabeta T cells and CD19 B cells. TCRalphabeta/CD19-depleted allogeneic hematopoietic cell grafts were given to the transplant recipients, all of whom were children. The sequence derives from a boy under two years old with acute myeloid leukemia, due to receive a stem cell transplant. The chain is assembled from TRBV28 and TRBJ1-2; TRBD1 lines up with 7 middle nucleotides. Sequencing was performed on PBMCs, taken before TCRalphabeta/CD19-depleted stem cell transplant. The sequenced DNA: TGTGCCAGCAGGGAGCGGACAGGACGAGGCTACACCTTC. Translated, it gives CASRERTGRGYTF.